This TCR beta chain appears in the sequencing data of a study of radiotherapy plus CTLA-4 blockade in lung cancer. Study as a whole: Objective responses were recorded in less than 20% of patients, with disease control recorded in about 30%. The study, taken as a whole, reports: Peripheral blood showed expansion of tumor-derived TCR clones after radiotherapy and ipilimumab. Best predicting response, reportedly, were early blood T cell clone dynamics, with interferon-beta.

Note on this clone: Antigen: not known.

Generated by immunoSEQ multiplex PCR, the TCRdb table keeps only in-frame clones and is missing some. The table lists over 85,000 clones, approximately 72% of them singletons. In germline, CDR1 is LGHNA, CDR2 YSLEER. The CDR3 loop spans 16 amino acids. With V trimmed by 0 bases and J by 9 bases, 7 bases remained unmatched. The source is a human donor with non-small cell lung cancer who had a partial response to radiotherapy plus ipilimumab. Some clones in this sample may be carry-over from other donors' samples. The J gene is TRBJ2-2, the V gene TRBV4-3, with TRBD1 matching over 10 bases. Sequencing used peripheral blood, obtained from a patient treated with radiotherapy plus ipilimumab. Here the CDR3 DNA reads TGCGCCAGCAGCCAAGATAGGGGACAGGGGTTCCGGGAGCTGTTTTTT. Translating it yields CASSQDRGQGFRELFF.